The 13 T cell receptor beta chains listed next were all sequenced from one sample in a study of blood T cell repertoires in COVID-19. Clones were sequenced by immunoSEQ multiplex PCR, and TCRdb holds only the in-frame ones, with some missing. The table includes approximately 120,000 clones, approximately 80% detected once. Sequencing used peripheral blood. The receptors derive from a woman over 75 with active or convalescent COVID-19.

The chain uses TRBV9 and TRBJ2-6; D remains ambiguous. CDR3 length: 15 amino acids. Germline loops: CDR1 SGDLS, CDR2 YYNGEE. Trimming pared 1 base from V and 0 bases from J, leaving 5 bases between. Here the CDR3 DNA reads TGTGCCAGCAGCGTACTGTTCTCTGGGGCCAACGTCCTGACTTTC. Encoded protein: CASSVLFSGANVLTF.

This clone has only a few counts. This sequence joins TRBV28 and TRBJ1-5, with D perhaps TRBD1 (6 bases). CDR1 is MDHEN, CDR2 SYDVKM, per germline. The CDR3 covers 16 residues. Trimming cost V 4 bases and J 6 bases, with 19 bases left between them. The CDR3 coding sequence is TGTGCCAGCAGTTCCCCAGCAGGGGCTGTAGGTCAGCCCCAGCATTTT. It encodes CASSSPAGAVGQPQHF.

CDR3 loop: CASRPEDWEGANEKLFF. In DNA form, the CDR3 reads TGTGCCAGCAGGCCCGAAGACTGGGAAGGGGCTAATGAAAAACTGTTTTTT. The J gene is TRBJ1-4, the V gene TRBV27; D possibly corresponds to TRBD1 (5 bases). CDR1 is MNHEY, CDR2 SMNVEV, per germline (reference sequence). The CDR3 is 17 amino acids. V gave up 6 bases and J gave up 3 bases, with 20 bases separating them.

CDR3 amino acids: CASSRKGQGNTEAFF. The DNA for the CDR3 is TGTGCCAGCAGTCGAAAGGGACAGGGGAACACTGAAGCTTTCTTT. The rearrangement joins TRBV6-6 to TRBJ1-1; TRBD1 agrees at 9 bases. The CDR3 spans 15 residues. The germline gives CDR1 MNHNY, CDR2 SVGAGI (reference sequence). V trimming: 5 bases; J trimming: 1 base; junction bases outside the gene matches: 5.

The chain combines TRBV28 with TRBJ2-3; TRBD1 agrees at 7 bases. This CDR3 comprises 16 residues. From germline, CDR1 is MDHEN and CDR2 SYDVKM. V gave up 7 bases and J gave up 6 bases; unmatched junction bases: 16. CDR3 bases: TGTGCCAGCAAAGGGGGCAGTAGCAGCCTTGGGGATACGCAGTATTTT. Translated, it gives CASKGGSSSLGDTQYF.

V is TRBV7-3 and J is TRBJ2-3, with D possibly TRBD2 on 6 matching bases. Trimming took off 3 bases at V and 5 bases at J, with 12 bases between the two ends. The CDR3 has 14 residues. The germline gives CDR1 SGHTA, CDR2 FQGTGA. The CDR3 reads CASSFVGGIDTQYF. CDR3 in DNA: TGTGCCAGCAGCTTTGTAGGAGGGATAGATACGCAGTATTTT.

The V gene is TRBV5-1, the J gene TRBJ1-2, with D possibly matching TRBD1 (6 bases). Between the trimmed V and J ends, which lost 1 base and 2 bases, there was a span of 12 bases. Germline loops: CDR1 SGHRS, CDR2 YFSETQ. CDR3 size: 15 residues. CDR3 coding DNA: TGCGCCAGCAGCTTGTTAAGGGGGAACAACTATGGCTACACCTTC. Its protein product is CASSLLRGNNYGYTF.

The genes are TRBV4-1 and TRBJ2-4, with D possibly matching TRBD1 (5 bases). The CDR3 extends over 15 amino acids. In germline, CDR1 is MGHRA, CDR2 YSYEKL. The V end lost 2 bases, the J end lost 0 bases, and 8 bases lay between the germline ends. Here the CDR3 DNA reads TGCGCCAGCAGCCAAATAGGGGTAGCCAAAAACATTCAGTACTTC. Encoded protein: CASSQIGVAKNIQYF.

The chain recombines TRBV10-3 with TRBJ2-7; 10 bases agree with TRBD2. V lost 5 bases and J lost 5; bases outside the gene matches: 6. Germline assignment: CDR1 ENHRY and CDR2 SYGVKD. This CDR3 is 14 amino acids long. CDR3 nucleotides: TGTGCCATCAGTAGGACTAGCGGCCCGAACGAGCAGTACTTC. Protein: CAISRTSGPNEQYF.

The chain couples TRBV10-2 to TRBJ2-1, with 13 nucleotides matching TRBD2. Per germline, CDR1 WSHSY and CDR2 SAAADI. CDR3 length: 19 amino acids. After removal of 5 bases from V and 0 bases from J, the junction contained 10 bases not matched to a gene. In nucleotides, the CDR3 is TGCGCCAGCAGTACTAGCGGGAGGGTCTTCATTGGCTCCTACAATGAGCAGTTCTTC. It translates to CASSTSGRVFIGSYNEQFF.

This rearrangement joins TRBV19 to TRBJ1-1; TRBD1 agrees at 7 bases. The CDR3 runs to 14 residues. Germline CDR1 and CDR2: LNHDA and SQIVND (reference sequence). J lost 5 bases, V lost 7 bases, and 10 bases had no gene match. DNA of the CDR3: TGTGCCAGTACCGATGGAGGGGGCTGGACTGAAGCTTTCTTT. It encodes CASTDGGGWTEAFF.

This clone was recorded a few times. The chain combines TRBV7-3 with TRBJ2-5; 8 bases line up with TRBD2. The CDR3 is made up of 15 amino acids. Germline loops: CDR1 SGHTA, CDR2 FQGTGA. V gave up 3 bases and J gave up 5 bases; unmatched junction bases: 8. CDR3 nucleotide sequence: TGTGCCAGCAGCTTTCAAAGCGGGAGCCGGGAGACCCAGTACTTC. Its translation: CASSFQSGSRETQYF.

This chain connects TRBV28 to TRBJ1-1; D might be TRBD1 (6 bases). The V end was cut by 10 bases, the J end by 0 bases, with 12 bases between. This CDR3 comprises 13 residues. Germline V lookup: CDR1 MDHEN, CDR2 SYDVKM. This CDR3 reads CATRGHMNTEAFF. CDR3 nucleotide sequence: TGTGCCACGAGGGGACATATGAACACTGAAGCTTTCTTT.